This T cell receptor (beta chain) is from a study of T cells in Graves' hyperthyroidism and ophthalmopathy. The investigators amplified TCR beta CDR3 regions from RNA transcripts. Primed by the HTBI set, a first-round RT-PCR was run on the TCR CDR3. TCRdb ran MiXCR on the multiplex PCR reads and lists one entry per CDR3 protein. The table lists under 750,000 distinct CDR3 sequences, roughly a sixth of them singletons. This clonotype was picked up many times. Trimming cost V 3 bases and J 8 bases, with 11 bases left between them. Germline CDR1 is SGDLS and CDR2 is YYNGEE. The CDR3 sequence is 13 residues long. Blood from later-ophthalmopathy patients was taken at first hyperthyroidism diagnosis.

The sequence was obtained from a woman between 50 and 59 years old with Graves' hyperthyroidism that later progressed to Graves' ophthalmopathy. The gene calls are TRBV9 and TRBJ1-4, with D perhaps TRBD1 (5 bases). The sequenced sample was blood. The CDR3: CASSERGGEKLFF. The DNA of the CDR3 is TGTGCCAGCAGCGAGAGGGGCGGGGAAAAACTGTTTTTT.